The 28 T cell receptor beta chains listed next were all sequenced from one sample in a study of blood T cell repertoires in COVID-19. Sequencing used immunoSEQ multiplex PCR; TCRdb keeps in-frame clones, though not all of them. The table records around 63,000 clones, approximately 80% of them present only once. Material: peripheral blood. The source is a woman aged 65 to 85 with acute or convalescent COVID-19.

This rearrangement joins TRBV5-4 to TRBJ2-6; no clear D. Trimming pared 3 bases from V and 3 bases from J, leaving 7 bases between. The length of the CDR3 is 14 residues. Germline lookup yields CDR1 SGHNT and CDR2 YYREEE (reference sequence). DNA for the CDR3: TGTGCCAGCAGCTCGCTAGGTGGGGCCAACGTCCTGACTTTC. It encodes CASSSLGGANVLTF.

The CDR3 loop is CASSQGGWGYGYTF. CDR3 in DNA: TGTGCCAGCAGCCAAGGGGGCTGGGGTTATGGCTACACCTTC. This chain links TRBV3-1 (or the pseudogene TRBV3-2) with TRBJ1-2, with D perhaps TRBD1 (5 bases). Germline lookup yields CDR1 LGHDT and CDR2 YNNKEL (reference sequence). Trimming removed 1 base at V and 5 bases at J, with 11 bases between. The CDR3 consists of 14 residues.

The DNA of the CDR3 is TGTGCCAGCAGCCAAGAGTTGCAGGGGACCTACGAGCAGTACTTC. It codes for CASSQELQGTYEQYF. The V call is TRBV4-2, the J call TRBJ2-7; weak D call: TRBD1 (6 bases). This CDR3 has 15 amino acids. Germline CDR1 LGHNA, CDR2 YNFKEQ. Trimming pared 0 bases from V and 2 bases from J, leaving 11 bases between.

CDR3 coding DNA: TGTGCCAGCAGTCCCGGGAAATTAAGCAATGAGCAGTTCTTC. Protein: CASSPGKLSNEQFF. This chain uses TRBV2 with TRBJ2-1, with D possibly TRBD2 on 5 matching bases. CDR1 is SNHLY and CDR2 is FYNNEI in the germline V gene. This CDR3 comprises 14 residues. The germline V and J ends were trimmed by 5 bases and 6 bases, with 14 bases remaining between them.

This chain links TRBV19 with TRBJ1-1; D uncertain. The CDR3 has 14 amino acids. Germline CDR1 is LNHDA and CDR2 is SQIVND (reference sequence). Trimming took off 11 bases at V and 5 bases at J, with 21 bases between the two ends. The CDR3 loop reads CAAPRILRDTEAFF. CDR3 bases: TGTGCCGCCCCGAGGATTCTGCGGGATACTGAAGCTTTCTTT. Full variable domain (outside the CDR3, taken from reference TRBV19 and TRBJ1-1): DGGITQSPKYLFRKEGQNVTLSCEQNLNHDAMYWYRQDPGQGLRLIYYSQIVNDFQKGDIAEGYSVSREKKESFPLTVTSAQKNPTAFYLCAAPRILRDTEAFFGQGTRLTVV.

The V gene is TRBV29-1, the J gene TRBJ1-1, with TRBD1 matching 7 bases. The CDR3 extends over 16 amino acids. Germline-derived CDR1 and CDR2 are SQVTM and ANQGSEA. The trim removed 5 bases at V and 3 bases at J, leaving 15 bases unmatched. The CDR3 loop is CSVYFTETGEYTEAFF. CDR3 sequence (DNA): TGCAGCGTTTATTTCACAGAAACAGGGGAATACACTGAAGCTTTCTTT.

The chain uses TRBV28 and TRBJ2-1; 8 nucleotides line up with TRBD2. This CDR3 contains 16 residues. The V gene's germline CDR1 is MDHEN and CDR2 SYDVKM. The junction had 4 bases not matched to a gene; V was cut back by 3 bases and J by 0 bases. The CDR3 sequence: CASSLPGTSSYNEQFF. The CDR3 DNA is TGTGCCAGCAGTTTGCCCGGGACTAGCTCCTACAATGAGCAGTTCTTC. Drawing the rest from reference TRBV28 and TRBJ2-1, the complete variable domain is DVKVTQSSRYLVKRTGEKVFLECVQDMDHENMFWYRQDPGLGLRLIYFSYDVKMKEKGDIPEGYSVSREKKERFSLILESASTNQTSMYLCASSLPGTSSYNEQFFGPGTRLTVL.

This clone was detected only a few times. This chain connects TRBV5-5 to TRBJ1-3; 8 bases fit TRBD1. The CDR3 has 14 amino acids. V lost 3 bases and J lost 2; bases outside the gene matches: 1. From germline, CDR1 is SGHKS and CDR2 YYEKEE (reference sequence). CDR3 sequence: CASSSTGAGNTIYF. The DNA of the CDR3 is TGTGCCAGCAGCTCGACAGGGGCTGGAAACACCATATATTTT.

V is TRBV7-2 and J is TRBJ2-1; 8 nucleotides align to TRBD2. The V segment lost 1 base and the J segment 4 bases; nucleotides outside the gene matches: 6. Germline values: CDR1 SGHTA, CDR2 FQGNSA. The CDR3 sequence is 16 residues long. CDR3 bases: TGTGCCAGCAGCTTAGGGGCTAGCGGGTCTTACAATGAGCAGTTCTTC. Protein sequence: CASSLGASGSYNEQFF. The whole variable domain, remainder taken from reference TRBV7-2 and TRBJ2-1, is GAGVSQSPSNKVTEKGKDVELRCDPISGHTALYWYRQSLGQGLEFLIYFQGNSAPDKSGLPSDRFSAERTGGSVSTLTIQRTQQEDSAVYLCASSLGASGSYNEQFFGPGTRLTVL.

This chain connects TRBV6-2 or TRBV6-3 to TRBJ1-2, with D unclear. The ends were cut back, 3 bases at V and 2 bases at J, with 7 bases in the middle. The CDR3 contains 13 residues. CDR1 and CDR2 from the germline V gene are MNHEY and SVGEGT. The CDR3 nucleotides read TGTGCCAGCAGTTATAGACTCAACTATGGCTACACCTTC. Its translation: CASSYRLNYGYTF.

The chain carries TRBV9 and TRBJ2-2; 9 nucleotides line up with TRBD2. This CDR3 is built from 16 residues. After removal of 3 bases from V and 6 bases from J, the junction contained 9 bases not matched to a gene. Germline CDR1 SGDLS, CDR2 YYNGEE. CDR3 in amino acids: CASSAELGLAPGELFF. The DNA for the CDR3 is TGTGCCAGCAGCGCGGAGCTGGGACTAGCTCCCGGGGAGCTGTTTTTT.

The CDR3 loop reads CASSQDGSYQETQYF. Written as DNA, the CDR3 is TGCGCCAGCAGCCAAGATGGCAGTTACCAAGAGACCCAGTACTTC. The chain recombines TRBV4-1 with TRBJ2-5; D is ambiguous. Trimming cost V 0 bases and J 0 bases, with 8 bases left between them. The CDR3 is 15 residues long. Germline CDR1 and CDR2: MGHRA and YSYEKL.

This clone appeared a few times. CDR3 sequence: CASSAGDRGEYF. CDR3 nucleotide sequence: TGTGCCAGCAGCGCTGGGGACAGGGGGGAGTACTTC. The chain combines TRBV12-3 or TRBV12-4 with TRBJ2-4; 11 nucleotides line up with TRBD1. V shed 6 bases, J shed 14 bases, and the junction held 6 bases outside the gene matches. The CDR3 extends over 12 amino acids.

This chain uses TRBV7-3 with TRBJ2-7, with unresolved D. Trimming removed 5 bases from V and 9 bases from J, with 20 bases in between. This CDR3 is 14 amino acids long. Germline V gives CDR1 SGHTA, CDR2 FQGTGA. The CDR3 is CASSQSGGSERQYF. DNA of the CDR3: TGTGCCAGCAGCCAATCTGGTGGCTCAGAGCGGCAGTACTTC.

Here the CDR3 reads CASSENTGSYGYTF. CDR3 bases: TGTGCCAGCAGTGAAAACACAGGGAGCTATGGCTACACCTTC. The gene calls are TRBV6-4 and TRBJ1-2; D perhaps matches TRBD1 (6 bases). There are 14 residues in the CDR3. Germline CDR1 reads MRHNA; CDR2 reads SNTAGT. V lost 3 bases to trimming and J lost 4 bases, with 12 bases between them.

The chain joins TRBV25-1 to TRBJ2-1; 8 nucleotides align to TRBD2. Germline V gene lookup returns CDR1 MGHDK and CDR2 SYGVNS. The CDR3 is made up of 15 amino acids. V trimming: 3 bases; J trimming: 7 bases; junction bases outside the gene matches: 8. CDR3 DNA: TGTGCCAGCAGTGAGACGGGGGGGCCCCTAAATGAGCAGTTCTTC. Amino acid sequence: CASSETGGPLNEQFF.

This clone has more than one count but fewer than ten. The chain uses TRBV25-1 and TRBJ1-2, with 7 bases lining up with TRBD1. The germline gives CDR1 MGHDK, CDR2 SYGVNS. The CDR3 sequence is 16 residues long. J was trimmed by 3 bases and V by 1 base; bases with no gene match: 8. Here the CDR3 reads CASSEWRTGDDYGYTF. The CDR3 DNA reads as TGTGCCAGCAGTGAATGGCGTACAGGGGACGACTATGGCTACACCTTC.

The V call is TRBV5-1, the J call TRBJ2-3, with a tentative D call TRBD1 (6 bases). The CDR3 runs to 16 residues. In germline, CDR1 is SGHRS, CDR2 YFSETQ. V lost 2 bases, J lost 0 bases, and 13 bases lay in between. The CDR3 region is CASSFLTGPSTDTQYF. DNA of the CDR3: TGCGCCAGCAGCTTCCTGACAGGCCCCAGCACAGATACGCAGTATTTT.

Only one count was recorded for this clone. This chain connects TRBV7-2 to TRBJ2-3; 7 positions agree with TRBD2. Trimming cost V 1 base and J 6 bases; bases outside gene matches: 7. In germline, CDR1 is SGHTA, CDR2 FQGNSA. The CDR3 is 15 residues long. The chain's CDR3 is CASSLGGEGKDTQYF. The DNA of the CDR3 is TGTGCCAGCAGCTTAGGGGGGGAGGGTAAGGATACGCAGTATTTT.

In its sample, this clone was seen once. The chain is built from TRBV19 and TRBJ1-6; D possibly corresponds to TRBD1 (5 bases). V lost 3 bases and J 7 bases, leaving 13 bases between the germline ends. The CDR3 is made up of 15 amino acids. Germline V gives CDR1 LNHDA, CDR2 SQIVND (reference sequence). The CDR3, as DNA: TGTGCCAGTAGTATCAGGGAATGGCGAAATTCACCCCTCCACTTT. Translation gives CASSIREWRNSPLHF. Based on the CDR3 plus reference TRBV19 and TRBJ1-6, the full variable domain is DGGITQSPKYLFRKEGQNVTLSCEQNLNHDAMYWYRQDPGQGLRLIYYSQIVNDFQKGDIAEGYSVSREKKESFPLTVTSAQKNPTAFYLCASSIREWRNSPLHFGNGTRLTVT.

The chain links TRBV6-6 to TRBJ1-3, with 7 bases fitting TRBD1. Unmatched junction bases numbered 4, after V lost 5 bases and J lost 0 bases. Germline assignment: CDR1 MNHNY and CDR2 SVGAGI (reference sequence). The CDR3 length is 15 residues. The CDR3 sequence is CASSPRGPSGNTIYF. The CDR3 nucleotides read TGTGCCAGCAGTCCAAGGGGGCCCTCTGGAAACACCATATATTTT.

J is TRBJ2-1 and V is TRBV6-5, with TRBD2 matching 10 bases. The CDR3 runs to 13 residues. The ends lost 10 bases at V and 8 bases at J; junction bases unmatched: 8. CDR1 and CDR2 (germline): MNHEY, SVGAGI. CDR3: CATSIAGGDEQFF. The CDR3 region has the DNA TGTGCCACATCGATAGCGGGGGGTGATGAGCAGTTCTTC.

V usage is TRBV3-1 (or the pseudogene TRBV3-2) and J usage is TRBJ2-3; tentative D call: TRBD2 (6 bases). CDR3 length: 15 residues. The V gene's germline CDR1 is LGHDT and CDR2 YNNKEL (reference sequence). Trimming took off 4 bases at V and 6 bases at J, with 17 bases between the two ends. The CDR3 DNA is TGTGCCAGCAGCCCCGGGACTGACGTTTGGGATACGCAGTATTTT. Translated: CASSPGTDVWDTQYF.

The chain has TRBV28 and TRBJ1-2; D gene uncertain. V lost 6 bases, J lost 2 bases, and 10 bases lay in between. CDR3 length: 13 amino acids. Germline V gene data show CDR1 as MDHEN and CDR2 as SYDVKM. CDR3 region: CASRSPVNYGYTF. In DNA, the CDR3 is TGTGCCAGCAGGTCCCCGGTAAACTATGGCTACACCTTC.

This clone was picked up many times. CDR3: CASSWDRGRENEAFF. In DNA form, the CDR3 reads TGTGCCAGCAGCTGGGACAGGGGACGAGAGAATGAAGCTTTCTTT. The rearrangement uses TRBV7-8 and TRBJ1-1; 10 nucleotides align to TRBD1. With 4 bases clipped from V and 7 bases from J, the junction kept 9 bases outside the gene matches. Germline V gene lookup returns CDR1 SGHVS and CDR2 FQNEAQ. The CDR3 extends over 15 amino acids.

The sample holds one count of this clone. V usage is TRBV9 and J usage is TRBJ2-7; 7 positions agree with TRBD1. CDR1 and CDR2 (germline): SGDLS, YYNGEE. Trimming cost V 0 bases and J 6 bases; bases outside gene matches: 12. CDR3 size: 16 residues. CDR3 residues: CASSVGGRDRAGEQYF. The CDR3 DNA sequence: TGTGCCAGCAGCGTAGGTGGAAGAGACAGGGCCGGCGAGCAGTACTTC.

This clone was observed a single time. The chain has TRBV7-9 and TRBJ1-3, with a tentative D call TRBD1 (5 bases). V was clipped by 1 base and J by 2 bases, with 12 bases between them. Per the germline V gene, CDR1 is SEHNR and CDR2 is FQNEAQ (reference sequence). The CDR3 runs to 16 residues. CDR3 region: CASSLGSARAGNTIYF. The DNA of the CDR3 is TGTGCCAGCAGCTTAGGGAGTGCCAGGGCTGGAAACACCATATATTTT.

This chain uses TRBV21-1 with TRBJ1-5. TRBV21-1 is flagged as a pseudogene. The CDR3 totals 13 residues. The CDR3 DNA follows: TGTGCCAGCAGCAATCGTTACAATCAGCCCCAGCATTTT. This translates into CASSNRYNQPQHF.